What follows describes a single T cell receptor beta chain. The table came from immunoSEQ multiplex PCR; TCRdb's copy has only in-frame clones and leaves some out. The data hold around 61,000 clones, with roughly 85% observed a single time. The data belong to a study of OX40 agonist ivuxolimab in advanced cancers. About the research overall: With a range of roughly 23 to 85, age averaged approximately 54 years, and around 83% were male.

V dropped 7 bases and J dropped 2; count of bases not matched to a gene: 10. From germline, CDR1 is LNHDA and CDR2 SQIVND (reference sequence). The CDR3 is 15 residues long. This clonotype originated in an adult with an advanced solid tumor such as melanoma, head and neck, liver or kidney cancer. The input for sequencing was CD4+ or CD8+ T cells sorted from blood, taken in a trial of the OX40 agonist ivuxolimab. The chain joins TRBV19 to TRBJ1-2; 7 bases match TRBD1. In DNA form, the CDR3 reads TGTGCCAGTACTAGATGGAGGGACAGCAACTATGGCTACACCTTC. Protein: CASTRWRDSNYGYTF.